Shown below are 26 T cell receptor beta chains from a single sample sequenced in a study of T cell changes during pregnancy in multiple sclerosis. This table comes from immunoSEQ multiplex PCR, and its TCRdb copy is limited to in-frame clones, with some not included. Here the sample spans about 36,000 clones, approximately 90% being singletons. The sample here was CD4+ T cells from peripheral blood mononuclear cells, taken in the first trimester of pregnancy. All receptors come from a female donor with multiple sclerosis, enrolled in a pregnancy study.

The J gene is TRBJ1-6, the V gene TRBV5-1, with TRBD1 matching 8 bases. The V gene end was trimmed by 3 bases and the J gene end by 7 bases; junction bases not matched to a gene: 15. The CDR3 loop spans 18 amino acids. The germline CDR1 and CDR2 sequences are SGHRS and YFSETQ. The CDR3 nucleotides read TGCGCCAGCAGCTCCGGACAGGGAGTTCCCCATGGCAATTCACCCCTCCACTTT. As protein: CASSSGQGVPHGNSPLHF.

The chain uses TRBV28 and TRBJ1-5, with D possibly being TRBD1 (5 bases). The CDR3 extends over 16 amino acids. The V gene lost 5 bases and the J gene lost 6 bases, with 20 bases spanning the gap. CDR1 MDHEN and CDR2 SYDVKM come from the germline V gene. Here the CDR3 DNA reads TGTGCCAGCAGTCCACCTCTTTTGGGGGGAGCTCAGCCCCAGCATTTT. The encoded protein is CASSPPLLGGAQPQHF. Drawing the rest from reference TRBV28 and TRBJ1-5, the complete variable domain is DVKVTQSSRYLVKRTGEKVFLECVQDMDHENMFWYRQDPGLGLRLIYFSYDVKMKEKGDIPEGYSVSREKKERFSLILESASTNQTSMYLCASSPPLLGGAQPQHFGDGTRLSIL.

The V call is TRBV9, the J call TRBJ2-5; 8 positions match TRBD2. The CDR3 has 16 amino acids. The V gene end was trimmed by 0 bases and the J gene end by 5 bases; junction bases not matched to a gene: 9. CDR1 is SGDLS and CDR2 is YYNGEE in the germline V gene. CDR3 coding DNA: TGTGCCAGCAGCGTAGACGCGGGAGGAACTGTTGAGACCCAGTACTTC. It specifies CASSVDAGGTVETQYF.

V usage is TRBV28 and J usage is TRBJ2-7; 9 positions match TRBD1. The ends lost 3 bases at V and 5 bases at J; junction bases unmatched: 8. Per the germline V gene, CDR1 is MDHEN and CDR2 is SYDVKM. The CDR3 is 15 amino acids. The CDR3 loop reads CASSFAGTGSHEQYF. In DNA form, the CDR3 reads TGTGCCAGCAGTTTTGCCGGGACAGGGTCTCACGAGCAGTACTTC.

This clone has only one observation. Sequence at one end of the junction differs from germline and may be a read error. The same CDR3 is also encoded by other DNA sequences in this sample. The chain recombines TRBV28 with TRBJ1-5; D uncertain. The CDR3 has 16 residues. Germline V CDR1 and CDR2: MDHEN, SYDVKM. CDR3 bases: TGTGCCAGCAGTTCCCCCGGACTGCTCAGCAATCAGCCTCAGCATTTT. This sequence encodes CASSSPGLLSNQPQHF.

This chain uses TRBV7-8 with TRBJ1-2; D is unresolved. The CDR3 sequence is 16 residues long. V was trimmed by 5 bases and J by 2 bases, leaving 18 bases between them. CDR1 and CDR2 from the germline V gene are SGHVS and FQNEAQ. The CDR3 nucleotides read TGTGCCAGCAGCCCGGGGTATGAAGGCAGGAACTATGGCTACACCTTC. Protein sequence: CASSPGYEGRNYGYTF.

The chain employs TRBV5-6 and TRBJ1-2, with unresolved D. From germline, CDR1 is SGHDT and CDR2 YYEEEE. The ends were cut back, 0 bases at V and 4 bases at J, with 13 bases in the middle. The CDR3 is 15 residues long. The CDR3 bases are TGTGCCAGCAGCTTGGCTACCGCGCTTGGCTATGGCTACACCTTC. Translation: CASSLATALGYGYTF.

This chain uses TRBV10-3 with TRBJ2-1, with D unresolved. The CDR3 has 11 amino acids. V was pared by 8 bases and J by 7 bases, with 9 bases between. CDR1 and CDR2 (germline): ENHRY, SYGVKD. The DNA of the CDR3 is TGTGCCATCTCCCAACGGAATGAGCAGTTCTTC. Residues: CAISQRNEQFF.

The chain joins TRBV9 to TRBJ2-1, with 14 bases fitting TRBD2. V dropped 3 bases and J dropped 7; count of bases not matched to a gene: 6. Germline V gene lookup returns CDR1 SGDLS and CDR2 YYNGEE. CDR3 length: 16 residues. The CDR3 sequence is CASSEGLAGARNEQFF. The CDR3 DNA reads as TGTGCCAGCAGCGAGGGACTAGCGGGAGCTCGGAATGAGCAGTTCTTC.

The chain uses TRBV6-1 and TRBJ2-3; 7 bases match TRBD2. With 4 bases clipped from V and 5 bases from J, the junction kept 9 bases outside the gene matches. The CDR3 totals 15 residues. Germline-derived CDR1 and CDR2 are MNHNS and SASEGT. CDR3 bases: TGTGCCAGCAGTGTAGGGCGGGAGCGTGGAGATACGCAGTATTTT. Its translation: CASSVGRERGDTQYF.

This chain uses TRBV29-1 with TRBJ2-7; weak D call: TRBD1 (6 bases). From germline, CDR1 is SQVTM and CDR2 ANQGSEA. The CDR3 is made up of 14 amino acids. V was clipped by 6 bases and J by 4 bases, with 19 bases between them. The DNA of the CDR3 is TGCAGCGTGGGGCCGGGACAAGGCCCTTACGAGCAGTACTTC. Translating gives CSVGPGQGPYEQYF.

The rearrangement links TRBV7-3 to TRBJ2-7, with 9 bases matching TRBD1. The CDR3 has 14 residues. The V segment lost 5 bases and the J segment 3 bases; nucleotides outside the gene matches: 5. The germline V gene has CDR1 SGHTA and CDR2 FQGTGA. In DNA form, the CDR3 reads TGTGCCAGCAGCCCCAGGGGACAGGGCTACGAGCAGTACTTC. Translated: CASSPRGQGYEQYF.

The chain joins TRBV15 to TRBJ2-3; 7 bases align to TRBD2. This CDR3 spans 17 amino acids. The germline CDR1 and CDR2 sequences are LNHNV and YYDKDF (reference sequence). V shed 1 base and J 2 bases; nucleotides not matched to a gene: 9. CDR3 sequence: CATSRGGGRGPTDTQYF. The DNA for the CDR3 is TGTGCCACCAGCAGAGGGGGGGGAAGAGGGCCCACAGATACGCAGTATTTT.

J is TRBJ1-5 and V is TRBV2; no clear D gene. Deletions cut 2 bases from V and 3 bases from J, with 11 bases between. Germline V CDR1 and CDR2: SNHLY, FYNNEI. CDR3 length equals 15 residues. The CDR3 DNA follows: TGTGCCAGCAGTGAAAGCCCGGGTATCAATCAGCCCCAGCATTTT. Translated: CASSESPGINQPQHF.

V usage is TRBV7-3 and J usage is TRBJ2-3; no reliable D call. The CDR3 has 15 residues. Trimming removed 5 bases at V and 0 bases at J, with 12 bases between. Germline V gene sequence: CDR1 SGHTA, CDR2 FQGTGA. The CDR3 DNA follows: TGTGCCAGCAGCCCCTTCCAGACTAGCACAGATACGCAGTATTTT. This sequence encodes CASSPFQTSTDTQYF.

The chain uses TRBV6-1 and TRBJ2-5; 7 bases map to TRBD2. This CDR3 spans 14 amino acids. Germline assignment: CDR1 MNHNS and CDR2 SASEGT. V trimming: 6 bases; J trimming: 2 bases; junction bases outside the gene matches: 6. The CDR3, as DNA: TGTGCCAGCAGCTCTGTGGGGGGGCAAGAGACCCAGTACTTC. This gives the protein CASSSVGGQETQYF.

This rearrangement joins TRBV5-1 to TRBJ2-1; 7 nucleotides agree with TRBD2. V lost 0 bases, J lost 0 bases, and 6 bases stayed unmatched. The CDR3 loop spans 17 amino acids. In germline, CDR1 is SGHRS, CDR2 YFSETQ. The CDR3 DNA reads TGCGCCAGCAGCTTGGAGGCTAGCGGCTACTCCTACAATGAGCAGTTCTTC. Its protein is CASSLEASGYSYNEQFF.

This clone was detected a few times. The gene calls are TRBV7-9 and TRBJ2-2, with D perhaps TRBD2 (6 bases). The CDR3 runs to 15 residues. Germline V lookup: CDR1 SEHNR, CDR2 FQNEAQ (reference sequence). V was trimmed by 1 base and J by 4 bases, leaving 10 bases between them. This chain's CDR3 is CASSLDGGGTGELFF. CDR3 DNA sequence: TGTGCCAGCAGCTTAGACGGGGGTGGCACCGGGGAGCTGTTTTTT.

The CDR3 loop reads CASRSTGTGHTGELFF. CDR3 nucleotide sequence: TGTGCCAGCAGGTCCACCGGGACAGGGCATACCGGGGAGCTGTTTTTT. The V gene is TRBV6-6, the J gene TRBJ2-2; 9 nucleotides align to TRBD1. The trim removed 6 bases at V and 5 bases at J, leaving 10 bases unmatched. CDR1 is MNHNY and CDR2 is SVGAGI in the germline V gene (reference sequence). The CDR3 has 16 residues.

This rearrangement joins TRBV6-5 to TRBJ2-7; 7 bases map to TRBD1. Germline V gives CDR1 MNHEY, CDR2 SVGAGI. The CDR3 length is 14 residues. J was trimmed by 0 bases and V by 5 bases; bases with no gene match: 4. DNA of the CDR3: TGTGCCAGCAGTAAGGACAGGAGCTCCTACGAGCAGTACTTC. Translation: CASSKDRSSYEQYF.

The chain links TRBV6-4 to TRBJ1-1, with 7 bases lining up with TRBD1. The ends lost 2 bases at V and 4 bases at J; junction bases unmatched: 1. CDR3 length equals 13 residues. Germline CDR1 is MRHNA and CDR2 is SNTAGT. CDR3 in amino acids: CASSDNRGTEAFF. The CDR3 nucleotides are TGTGCCAGCAGTGACAACAGGGGCACTGAAGCTTTCTTT.

The rearrangement uses TRBV27 and TRBJ2-1; TRBD2 matches 11 bases. The CDR3 has 15 residues. Germline V gives CDR1 MNHEY, CDR2 SMNVEV (reference sequence). Losses at the gene ends were 6 bases for V and 2 bases for J; bases not matched to a gene: 3. The CDR3 spells CASRASGRTYNEQFF. The CDR3 coding sequence is TGTGCCAGCAGGGCTAGCGGGAGGACCTACAATGAGCAGTTCTTC.

This clone has only one observation. The chain couples TRBV5-1 to TRBJ2-3; TRBD1 matches 9 bases. The V and J ends lost 5 bases and 4 bases, in that order; junction bases with no gene match: 5. CDR1 and CDR2 from the germline V gene are SGHRS and YFSETQ. CDR3 length: 14 amino acids. DNA of the CDR3: TGCGCCAGCAGTCCCACAGGGGGCGCAGATACGCAGTATTTT. Protein sequence: CASSPTGGADTQYF.

This rearrangement joins TRBV4-1 to TRBJ2-3, with D possibly TRBD2 on 5 matching bases. Germline loops: CDR1 MGHRA, CDR2 YSYEKL. The CDR3 sequence is 16 residues long. V was trimmed by 0 bases and J by 5 bases, leaving 15 bases between them. Written as DNA, the CDR3 is TGCGCCAGCAGCCAAGATCGAGCGGAGCCGGGAGATACGCAGTATTTT. Its translation is CASSQDRAEPGDTQYF.

This clone was detected only a few times. The chain carries TRBV29-1 and TRBJ2-1; TRBD2 matches at 10 bases. Germline V lookup: CDR1 SQVTM, CDR2 ANQGSEA. This CDR3 has 13 residues. J gave up 4 bases and V 6 bases, and 3 bases lay outside the gene matches. DNA of the CDR3: TGCAGCGTGCCGGGACTAGCGTACAATGAGCAGTTCTTC. It codes for CSVPGLAYNEQFF.

CDR3 nucleotide sequence: TGTGCCTGGAGTGATGGCCTAGCGGGGGAGTTACAATATGAGCAGTTCTTC. This gives the protein CAWSDGLAGELQYEQFF. The genes are TRBV30 and TRBJ2-1; 10 positions match TRBD2. Germline CDR1 reads GTSNPN; CDR2 reads SVGIG (reference sequence). Trimming took 1 base from V and 8 from J; bases not matched to a gene: 14. CDR3 length: 17 residues.